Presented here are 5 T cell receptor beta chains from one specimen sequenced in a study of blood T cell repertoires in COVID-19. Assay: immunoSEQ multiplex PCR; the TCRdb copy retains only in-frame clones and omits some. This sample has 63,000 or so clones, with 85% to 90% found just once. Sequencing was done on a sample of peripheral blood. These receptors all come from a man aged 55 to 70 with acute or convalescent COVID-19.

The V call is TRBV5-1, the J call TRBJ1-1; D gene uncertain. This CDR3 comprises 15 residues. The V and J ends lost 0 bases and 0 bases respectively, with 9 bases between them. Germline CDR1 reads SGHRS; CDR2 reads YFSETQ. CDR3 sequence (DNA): TGCGCCAGCAGCTTGGAAAACAGCATGAACACTGAAGCTTTCTTT. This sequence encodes CASSLENSMNTEAFF.

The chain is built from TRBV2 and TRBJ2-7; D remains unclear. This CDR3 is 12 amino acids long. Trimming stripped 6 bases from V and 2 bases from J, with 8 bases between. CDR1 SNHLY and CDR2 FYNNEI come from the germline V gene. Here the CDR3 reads CASSGEPYEQYF. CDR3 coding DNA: TGTGCCAGCAGCGGTGAACCCTACGAGCAGTACTTC.

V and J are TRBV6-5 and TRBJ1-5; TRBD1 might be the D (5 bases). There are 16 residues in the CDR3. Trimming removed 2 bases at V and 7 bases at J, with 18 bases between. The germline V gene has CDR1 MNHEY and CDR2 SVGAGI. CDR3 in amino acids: CASSYGTGDSRQPQHF. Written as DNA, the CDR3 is TGTGCCAGCAGTTACGGTACGGGGGATTCCAGGCAGCCCCAGCATTTT.

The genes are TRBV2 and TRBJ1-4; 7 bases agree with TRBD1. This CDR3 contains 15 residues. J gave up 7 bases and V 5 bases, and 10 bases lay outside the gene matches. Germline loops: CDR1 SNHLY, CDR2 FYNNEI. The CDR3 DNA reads TGTGCCAGCAGTTTTGCCCCCCGGGACAGTGAAAAACTGTTTTTT. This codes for CASSFAPRDSEKLFF. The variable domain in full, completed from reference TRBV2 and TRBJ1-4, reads EPEVTQTPSHQVTQMGQEVILRCVPISNHLYFYWYRQILGQKVEFLVSFYNNEISEKSEIFDDQFSVERPDGSNFTLKIRSTKLEDSAMYFCASSFAPRDSEKLFFGSGTQLSVL.

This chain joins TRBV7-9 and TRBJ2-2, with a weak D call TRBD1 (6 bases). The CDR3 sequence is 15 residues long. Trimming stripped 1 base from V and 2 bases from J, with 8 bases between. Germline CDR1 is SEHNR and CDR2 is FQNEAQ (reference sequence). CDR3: CASSLGTANTGELFF. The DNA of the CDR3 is TGTGCCAGCAGCTTAGGGACAGCTAACACCGGGGAGCTGTTTTTT.